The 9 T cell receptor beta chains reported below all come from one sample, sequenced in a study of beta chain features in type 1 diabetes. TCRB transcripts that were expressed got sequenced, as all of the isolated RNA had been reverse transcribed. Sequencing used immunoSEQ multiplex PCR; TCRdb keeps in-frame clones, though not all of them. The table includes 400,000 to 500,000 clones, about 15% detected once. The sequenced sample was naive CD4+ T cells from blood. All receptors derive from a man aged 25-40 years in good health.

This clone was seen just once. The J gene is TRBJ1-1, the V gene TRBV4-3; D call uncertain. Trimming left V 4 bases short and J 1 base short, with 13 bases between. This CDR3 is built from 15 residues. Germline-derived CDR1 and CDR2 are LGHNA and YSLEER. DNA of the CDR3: TGCGCCAGCAGCCGGGTCGACATCCCGAACACTGAAGCTTTCTTT. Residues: CASSRVDIPNTEAFF.

The CDR3 loop is CSVEEGRNQPQHF. CDR3 DNA sequence: TGCAGCGTTGAAGAGGGACGGAATCAGCCCCAGCATTTT. The V and J genes are TRBV29-1 and TRBJ1-5, with TRBD1 as a possible D gene (5 bases). Germline V CDR1 and CDR2: SQVTM, ANQGSEA. Trimming took 0 bases from V and 4 from J, leaving 7 bases between them. The CDR3 has 13 amino acids.

CDR3 residues: CASSPRQIEETQYF. In DNA form, the CDR3 reads TGTGCCAGCAGCCCTAGACAGATTGAAGAGACCCAGTACTTC. The chain couples TRBV9 to TRBJ2-5; a weak D match, TRBD1 (5 bases). CDR3 length equals 14 residues. The V and J ends lost 4 bases and 3 bases respectively, with 13 bases between them. The germline gives CDR1 SGDLS, CDR2 YYNGEE.

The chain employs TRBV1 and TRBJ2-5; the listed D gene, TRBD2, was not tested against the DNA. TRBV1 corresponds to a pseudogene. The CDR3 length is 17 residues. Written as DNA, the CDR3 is TGCACCAGCAGTCGGAGATCCGGGTATCCAGGAGGAGAGACCCAGTACTTC. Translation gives CTSSRRSGYPGGETQYF.

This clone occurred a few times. CDR3 coding DNA: TGTGCCAGCAGCCTCCTCGACCGGGGTACTGAAGCTTTCTTT. Its translation is CASSLLDRGTEAFF. The J gene is TRBJ1-1, the V gene TRBV6-5; D ambiguous. Germline values: CDR1 MNHEY, CDR2 SVGAGI. Between the trimmed V and J ends, which lost 6 bases and 5 bases, there was a span of 16 bases. This CDR3 contains 14 residues.

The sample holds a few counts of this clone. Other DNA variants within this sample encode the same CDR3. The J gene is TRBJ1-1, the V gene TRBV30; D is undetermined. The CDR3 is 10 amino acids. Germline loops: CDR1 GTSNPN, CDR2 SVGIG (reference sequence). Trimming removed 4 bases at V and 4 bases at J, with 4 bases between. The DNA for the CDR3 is TGTGCCTGGATCCGCACTGAAGCTTTCTTT. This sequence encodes CAWIRTEAFF.

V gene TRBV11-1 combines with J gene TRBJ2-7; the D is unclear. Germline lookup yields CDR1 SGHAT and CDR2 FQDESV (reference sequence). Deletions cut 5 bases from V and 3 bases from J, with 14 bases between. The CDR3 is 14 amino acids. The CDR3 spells CASSRSSTGYEQYV. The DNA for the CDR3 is TGTGCCAGCAGCCGGTCCTCGACTGGCTACGAGCAGTACGTC.

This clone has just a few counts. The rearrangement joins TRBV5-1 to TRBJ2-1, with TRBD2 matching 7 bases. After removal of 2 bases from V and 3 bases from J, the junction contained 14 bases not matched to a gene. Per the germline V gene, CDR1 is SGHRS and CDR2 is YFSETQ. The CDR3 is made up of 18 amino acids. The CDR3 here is CASSLRRSNRDYYNEQFF. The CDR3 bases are TGCGCCAGCAGCTTACGACGTTCGAACCGGGACTACTACAATGAGCAGTTCTTC.

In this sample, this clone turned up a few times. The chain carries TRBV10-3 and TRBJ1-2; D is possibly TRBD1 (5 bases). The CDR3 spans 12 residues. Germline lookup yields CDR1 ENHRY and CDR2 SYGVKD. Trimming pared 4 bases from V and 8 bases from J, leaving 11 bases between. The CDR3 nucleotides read TGTGCCATCAGTGGTTCCGGGACGGGCTACACCTTC. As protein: CAISGSGTGYTF.